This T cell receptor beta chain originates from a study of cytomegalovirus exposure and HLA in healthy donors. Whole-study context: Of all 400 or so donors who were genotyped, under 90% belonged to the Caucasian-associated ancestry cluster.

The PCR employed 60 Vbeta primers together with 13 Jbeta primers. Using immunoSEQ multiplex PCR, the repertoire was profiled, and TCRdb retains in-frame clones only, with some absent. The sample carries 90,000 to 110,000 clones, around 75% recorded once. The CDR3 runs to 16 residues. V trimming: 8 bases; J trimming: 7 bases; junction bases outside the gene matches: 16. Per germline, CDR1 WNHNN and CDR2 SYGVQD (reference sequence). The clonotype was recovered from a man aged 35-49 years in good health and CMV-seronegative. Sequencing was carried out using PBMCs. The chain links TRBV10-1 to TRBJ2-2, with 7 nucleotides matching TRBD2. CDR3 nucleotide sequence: TGCGCCAGCGGATCGACACTAGTTAGCGGGCGCGGGGAGCTGTTTTTT. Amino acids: CASGSTLVSGRGELFF.